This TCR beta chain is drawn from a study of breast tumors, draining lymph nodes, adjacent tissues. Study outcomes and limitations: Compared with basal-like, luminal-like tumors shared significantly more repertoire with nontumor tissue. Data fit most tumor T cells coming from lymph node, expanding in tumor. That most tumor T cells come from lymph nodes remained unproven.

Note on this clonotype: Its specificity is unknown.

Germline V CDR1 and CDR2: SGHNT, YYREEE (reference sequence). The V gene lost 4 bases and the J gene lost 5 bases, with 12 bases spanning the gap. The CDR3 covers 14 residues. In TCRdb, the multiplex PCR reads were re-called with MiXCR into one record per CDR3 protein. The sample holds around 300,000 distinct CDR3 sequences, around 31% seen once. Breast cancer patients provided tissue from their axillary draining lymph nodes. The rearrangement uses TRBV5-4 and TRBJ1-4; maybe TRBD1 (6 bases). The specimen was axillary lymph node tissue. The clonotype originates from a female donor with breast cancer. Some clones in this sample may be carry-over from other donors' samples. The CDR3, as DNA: TGTGCCAGCAGCCCAACAGGGTCAAATGAAAAACTGTTTTTT. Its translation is CASSPTGSNEKLFF. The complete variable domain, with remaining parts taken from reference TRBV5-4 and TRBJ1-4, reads ETGVTQSPTHLIKTRGQQVTLRCSSQSGHNTVSWYQQALGQGPQFIFQYYREEENGRGNFPPRFSGLQFPNYSSELNVNALELDDSALYLCASSPTGSNEKLFFGSGTQLSVL.